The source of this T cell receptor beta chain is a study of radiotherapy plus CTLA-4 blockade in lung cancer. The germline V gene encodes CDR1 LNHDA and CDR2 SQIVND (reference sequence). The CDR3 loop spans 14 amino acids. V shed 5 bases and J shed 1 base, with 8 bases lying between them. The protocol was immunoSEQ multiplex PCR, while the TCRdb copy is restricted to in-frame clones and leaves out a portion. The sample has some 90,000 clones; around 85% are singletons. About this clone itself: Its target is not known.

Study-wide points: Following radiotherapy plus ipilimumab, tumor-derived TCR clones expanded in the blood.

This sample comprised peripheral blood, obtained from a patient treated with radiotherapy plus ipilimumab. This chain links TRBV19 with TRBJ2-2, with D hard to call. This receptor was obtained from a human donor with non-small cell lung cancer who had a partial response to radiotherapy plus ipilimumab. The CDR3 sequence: CASSEQRNTGELFF. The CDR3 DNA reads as TGTGCCAGTAGTGAACAGAGGAACACCGGGGAGCTGTTTTTT.